This T cell receptor beta chain was sequenced in a study of molecular identifiers for immune sequencing clone quantification. In the study overall: RNA from around 20,000 or 100,000 naive CD8 cells was split five ways in replicates, with four sequenced. Study-wide results and limits: Clones of above 20 RNA copies carried over 98% of effector molecules; in naive cells they carried under 1%.

Listed TCR primers and previously described methods were used for bulk TCR libraries. Via MiXCR, TCRdb re-called the PCR reads, giving one row per CDR3 protein. Found here are nearly 650,000 distinct CDR3 sequences, approximately 24% of them singletons; the top ten hold 0.7% to 0.95%. Naive CD8 T cell sorting was performed on the CD8+CD4-CCR7+CD45RA+ phenotype. Remarks on this clonotype: Its target is not known.

This TCR came from a human donor in good health. Some libraries in this study had Jurkat cell RNA spiked in. Input material: naive CD8+ T cells from blood, with Jurkat cell RNA spiked in. Subset of the sample: FACS-sorted CD8+CD4-CCR7+CD45RA+ naive T cells.

CDR3 sequence reads: CSARAGGNYEQYF. The CDR3 nucleotides read TGCAGTGCCAGGGCAGGGGGGAACTACGAGCAGTACTTC. The rearrangement uses TRBV20-1 and TRBJ2-7; D is perhaps TRBD1 (7 bases). Germline lookup yields CDR1 DFQATT and CDR2 SNEGSKA (reference sequence). V was shortened by 6 bases and J by 3 bases, with 15 bases between the two germline ends. This CDR3 is built from 13 residues.